Given below is one T cell receptor beta chain in context. Its target is unknown. The record originates from a study of shared clonotypes between healthy human individuals. Overall study: The plates for each donor numbered three CD4 naive, three CD4 memory, two CD8 naive and one CD8 memory. Notes on the study in general: Naive subsets, compared against memory subsets, generally had larger estimated richness values. What rarefaction showed was incomplete sorted-subset sequencing despite large depth.

The V segment lost 4 bases and the J segment 8 bases; nucleotides outside the gene matches: 20. The CDR3 consists of 18 residues. Per germline, CDR1 KGHSY and CDR2 FQNENV. Some clones are missing from TCRdb's copy, which holds only in-frame ones; the method was immunoSEQ multiplex PCR. The sample includes millions of clones, approximately 95% seen only once; the top ten take 0.3% to 0.4%. All of the donors resided in Nashville, Tennessee, and each was a Caucasian adult. Sequencing input: naive CD4+ T cells from PBMCs. Indicated subset: CD45RA+ positively selected. The receptor was derived from a man aged 18 to 29 in good health. Some clones in this sample may be carry-over from other donors' samples. This chain uses TRBV16 with TRBJ2-4, with TRBD1 identical over 7 bases. The DNA for the CDR3 is TGTGCCAGCAGCCCCAACCCGGACAGGTGGGTGAATGTTGACATTCAGTACTTC. Encoded protein: CASSPNPDRWVNVDIQYF.